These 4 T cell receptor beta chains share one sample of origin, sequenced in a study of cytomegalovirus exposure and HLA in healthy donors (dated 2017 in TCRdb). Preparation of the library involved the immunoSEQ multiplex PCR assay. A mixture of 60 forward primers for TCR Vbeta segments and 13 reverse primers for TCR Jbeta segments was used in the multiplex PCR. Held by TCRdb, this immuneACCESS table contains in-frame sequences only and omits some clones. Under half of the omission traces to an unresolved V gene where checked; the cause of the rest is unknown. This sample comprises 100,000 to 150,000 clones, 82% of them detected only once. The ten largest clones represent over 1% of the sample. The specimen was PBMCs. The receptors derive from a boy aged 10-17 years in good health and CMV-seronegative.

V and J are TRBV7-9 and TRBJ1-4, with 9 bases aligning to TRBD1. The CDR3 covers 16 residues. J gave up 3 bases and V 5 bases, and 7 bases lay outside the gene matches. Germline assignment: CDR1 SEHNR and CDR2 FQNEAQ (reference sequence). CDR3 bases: TGTGCCAGCAGCGACCGGGACAGGGACCCTAATGAAAAACTGTTTTTT. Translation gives CASSDRDRDPNEKLFF.

Here the CDR3 reads CAWSVVPDTEAFF. The CDR3 region has the DNA TGTGCCTGGAGTGTGGTCCCAGACACTGAAGCTTTCTTT. The rearrangement uses TRBV30 and TRBJ1-1; D is uncertain. Germline-derived CDR1 and CDR2 are GTSNPN and SVGIG (reference sequence). This CDR3 has 13 amino acids. V shed 0 bases and J shed 3 bases, with 8 bases lying between them.

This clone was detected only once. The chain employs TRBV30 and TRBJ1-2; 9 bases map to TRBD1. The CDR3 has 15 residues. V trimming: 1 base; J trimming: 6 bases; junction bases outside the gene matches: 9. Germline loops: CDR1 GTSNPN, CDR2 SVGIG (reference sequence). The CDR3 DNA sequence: TGTGCCTGGAGTGAAAAGGGGACAGGGTGGAATGGCTACACCTTC. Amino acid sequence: CAWSEKGTGWNGYTF.

The CDR3 protein is CASSVIFPDRATAQETQYF. In DNA, the CDR3 is TGTGCCAGCAGTGTAATATTTCCGGACAGGGCGACCGCTCAAGAGACCCAGTACTTC. The chain is built from TRBV6-1 and TRBJ2-5, with 8 bases identical to TRBD1. CDR1 and CDR2 from the germline V gene are MNHNS and SASEGT. The V segment lost 4 bases and the J segment 2 bases; nucleotides outside the gene matches: 18. The CDR3 extends over 19 amino acids.